This entry lists 18 T cell receptor beta chains sequenced from one sample in a study of OX40 agonist ivuxolimab in advanced cancers. Assay: immunoSEQ multiplex PCR; the TCRdb copy retains only in-frame clones and omits some. The data hold about 27,000 clones, with less than 80% observed a single time. The sequencing used CD4+ or CD8+ T cells sorted from blood, collected in a trial of the OX40 agonist ivuxolimab. These receptors were collected from an adult with an advanced solid tumor such as melanoma, head and neck, liver or kidney cancer.

The chain is built from TRBV6-1 and TRBJ2-1, with TRBD2 identical over 10 bases. The junction had 8 bases not matched to a gene; V was cut back by 8 bases and J by 4 bases. CDR1 is MNHNS and CDR2 is SASEGT in the germline V gene. The CDR3 length is 15 residues. The CDR3 coding sequence is TGTGCCAGCCTAGCGGGGGAGGCTATTTACAATGAGCAGTTCTTC. It is translated as CASLAGEAIYNEQFF.

This clone was observed a single time. CDR3 loop: CASSLQVLYVGEQFF. CDR3 DNA: TGTGCCAGCAGCTTACAGGTTCTTTATGTCGGTGAGCAGTTCTTC. The chain has TRBV7-9 and TRBJ2-1, with no clear D. V lost 2 bases to trimming and J lost 9 bases, with 17 bases between them. The CDR3 contains 15 residues. CDR1 is SEHNR, CDR2 FQNEAQ, per germline (reference sequence).

The chain recombines TRBV28 with TRBJ2-1, with 9 bases identical to TRBD1. Germline values: CDR1 MDHEN, CDR2 SYDVKM. The CDR3 length is 16 residues. V shed 5 bases and J 7 bases; nucleotides not matched to a gene: 12. The CDR3 bases are TGTGCCAGCAGTCGTATATTCGGGACAGGGTTTAATGAGCAGTTCTTC. This sequence encodes CASSRIFGTGFNEQFF.

A word on this clone: This specimen includes other DNA sequences encoding the same CDR3. The CDR3 bases are TGTGCCAGCAGCCCCGGGGACACTGAAGCTTTCTTT. Translating gives CASSPGDTEAFF. This chain joins TRBV5-6 and TRBJ1-1, with D unclear. Trimming left V 4 bases short and J 3 bases short, with 7 bases between. This CDR3 comprises 12 residues. Germline loops: CDR1 SGHDT, CDR2 YYEEEE.

This chain links TRBV9 with TRBJ2-1; D gene unclear. Germline-derived CDR1 and CDR2 are SGDLS and YYNGEE. Trimming stripped 0 bases from V and 4 bases from J, with 17 bases between. The CDR3 runs 17 residues. CDR3 in amino acids: CASSVDELGWVYNEQFF. As DNA, the CDR3 is TGTGCCAGCAGCGTAGATGAATTGGGTTGGGTGTACAATGAGCAGTTCTTC.

This clone was seen only once. V gene TRBV5-6 combines with J gene TRBJ2-3; TRBD1 matches at 9 bases. In germline, CDR1 is SGHDT, CDR2 YYEEEE. J gave up 10 bases and V 3 bases, and 9 bases lay outside the gene matches. This CDR3 contains 14 residues. This chain's CDR3 is CASSSGTGFDAQYF. Written as DNA, the CDR3 is TGTGCCAGCAGCTCCGGGACAGGGTTCGATGCGCAGTATTTT.

The V gene is TRBV7-3, the J gene TRBJ2-3, with TRBD2 matching over 12 bases. Unmatched junction bases numbered 4, after V lost 5 bases and J lost 4 bases. Germline values: CDR1 SGHTA, CDR2 FQGTGA. This CDR3 is 15 amino acids long. CDR3 region: CASSQRTSGADTQYF. Here the CDR3 DNA reads TGTGCCAGCAGCCAACGGACTAGCGGGGCAGATACGCAGTATTTT.

This chain connects TRBV7-6 to TRBJ1-4, with D uncertain. The CDR3 is 15 amino acids. V was clipped by 1 base and J by 2 bases, with 8 bases between them. Germline assignment: CDR1 SGHVS and CDR2 FNYEAQ. CDR3 sequence reads: CASSLEWGTNEKLFF. Here the CDR3 DNA reads TGTGCCAGCAGCTTAGAGTGGGGTACTAATGAAAAACTGTTTTTT. Using reference TRBV7-6 and TRBJ1-4 for the parts outside the CDR3, the full variable domain is GAGVSQSPRYKVTKRGQDVALRCDPISGHVSLYWYRQALGQGPEFLTYFNYEAQQDKSGLPNDRFSAERPEGSISTLTIQRTEQRDSAMYRCASSLEWGTNEKLFFGSGTQLSVL.

V is TRBV5-1 and J is TRBJ2-7; D not certain. Germline CDR1 reads SGHRS; CDR2 reads YFSETQ. There are 13 residues in the CDR3. V lost 0 bases, J lost 3 bases, and 7 bases lay in between. The CDR3 coding sequence is TGCGCCAGCAGCTTGGTAGTTAACTACGAGCAGTACTTC. Its translation is CASSLVVNYEQYF. Variable domain in full (rest from reference TRBV5-1 and TRBJ2-7): KAGVTQTPRYLIKTRGQQVTLSCSPISGHRSVSWYQQTPGQGLQFLFEYFSETQRNKGNFPGRFSGRQFSNSRSEMNVSTLELGDSALYLCASSLVVNYEQYFGPGTRLTVT.

The chain joins TRBV6-1 to TRBJ2-7; no firm D call. Trimming cost V 5 bases and J 0 bases, with 11 bases left between them. CDR3 length: 14 amino acids. Germline CDR1 and CDR2: MNHNS and SASEGT. CDR3 DNA sequence: TGTGCCAGCAGTTCGGTCGGATTCTCCTACGAGCAGTACTTC. Translated: CASSSVGFSYEQYF.

The rearrangement links TRBV6-5 to TRBJ2-2; TRBD1 might be the D (5 bases). Trimming removed 2 bases at V and 5 bases at J, with 6 bases between. The germline CDR1 and CDR2 sequences are MNHEY and SVGAGI. The CDR3 runs to 13 residues. CDR3: CASSYRGTGELFF. DNA for the CDR3: TGTGCCAGCAGTTACAGGGGAACCGGGGAGCTGTTTTTT.

This chain links TRBV4-1 with TRBJ2-5; D might be TRBD1 (6 bases). Germline assignment: CDR1 MGHRA and CDR2 YSYEKL. Trimming left V 4 bases short and J 2 bases short, with 8 bases between. This CDR3 contains 13 residues. The CDR3, as DNA: TGCGCCAGCAGCCCGGACAGTCAAGAGACCCAGTACTTC. Its protein is CASSPDSQETQYF.

This chain connects TRBV14 to TRBJ2-1; D remains ambiguous. The V gene's germline CDR1 is SGHDN and CDR2 FVKESK. The CDR3 is 13 residues long. V was trimmed by 1 base and J by 7 bases, leaving 8 bases between them. CDR3 DNA sequence: TGTGCCAGCAGCCAAGCAAACTGGAATGAGCAGTTCTTC. The encoded protein is CASSQANWNEQFF.

The chain is built from TRBV28 and TRBJ1-5, with no clear D. Trimming took 6 bases from V and 5 from J, leaving 11 bases between them. The CDR3 runs 13 residues. Looked up from germline, CDR1 is MDHEN and CDR2 is SYDVKM. This chain's CDR3 is CASSPGADQPQHF. CDR3 coding DNA: TGTGCCAGCAGCCCCGGAGCCGATCAGCCCCAGCATTTT.

The genes are TRBV7-6 and TRBJ2-7; tentative D call: TRBD2 (5 bases). This CDR3 comprises 15 residues. Between the trimmed V and J ends, which lost 6 bases and 5 bases, there was a span of 20 bases. The V gene's germline CDR1 is SGHVS and CDR2 FNYEAQ. CDR3 sequence: CASSPLVGVGNEQYF. CDR3 sequence (DNA): TGTGCCAGCAGTCCGCTGGTGGGAGTCGGAAACGAGCAGTACTTC. Looking up the rest from reference TRBV7-6 and TRBJ2-7 gives the full variable domain: GAGVSQSPRYKVTKRGQDVALRCDPISGHVSLYWYRQALGQGPEFLTYFNYEAQQDKSGLPNDRFSAERPEGSISTLTIQRTEQRDSAMYRCASSPLVGVGNEQYFGPGTRLTVT.

The chain recombines TRBV9 with TRBJ1-4; 7 nucleotides match TRBD1. The germline gives CDR1 SGDLS, CDR2 YYNGEE. After removal of 3 bases from V and 8 bases from J, the junction contained 7 bases not matched to a gene. The CDR3 is made up of 14 amino acids. The CDR3 sequence is CASSGDREDEKLFF. The DNA of the CDR3 is TGTGCCAGCAGCGGCGACAGGGAGGACGAAAAACTGTTTTTT.

J is TRBJ1-1 and V is TRBV2; 7 nucleotides match TRBD1. Trimming took 3 bases from V and 6 from J; bases not matched to a gene: 7. CDR3 size: 14 residues. Germline values: CDR1 SNHLY, CDR2 FYNNEI. The CDR3 here is CASSELHRGSEAFF. The CDR3 DNA is TGTGCCAGCAGTGAGTTACACAGGGGCTCTGAAGCTTTCTTT.

The chain employs TRBV23-1 and TRBJ2-5, with a tentative D call TRBD1 (6 bases). TRBV23-1 is designated an ORF whose function remains uncertain. This CDR3 is built from 13 residues. Trimming removed 6 bases at V and 2 bases at J, with 10 bases between. The CDR3 here is CASSFDRQETQYF. CDR3 DNA sequence: TGCGCCAGCAGCTTCGACAGGCAAGAGACCCAGTACTTC.